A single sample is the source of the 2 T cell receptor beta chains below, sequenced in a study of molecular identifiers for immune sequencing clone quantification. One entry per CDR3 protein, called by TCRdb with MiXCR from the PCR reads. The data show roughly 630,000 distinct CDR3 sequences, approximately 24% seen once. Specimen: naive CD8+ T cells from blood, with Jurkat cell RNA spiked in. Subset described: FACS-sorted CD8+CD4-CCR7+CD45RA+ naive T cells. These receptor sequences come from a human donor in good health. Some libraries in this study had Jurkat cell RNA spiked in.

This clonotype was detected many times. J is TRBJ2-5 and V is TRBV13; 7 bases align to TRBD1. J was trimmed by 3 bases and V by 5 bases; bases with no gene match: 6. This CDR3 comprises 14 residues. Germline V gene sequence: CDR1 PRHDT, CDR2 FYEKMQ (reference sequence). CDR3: CASSIWDSEETQYF. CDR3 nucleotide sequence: TGTGCCAGCAGCATATGGGACAGCGAAGAGACCCAGTACTTC.

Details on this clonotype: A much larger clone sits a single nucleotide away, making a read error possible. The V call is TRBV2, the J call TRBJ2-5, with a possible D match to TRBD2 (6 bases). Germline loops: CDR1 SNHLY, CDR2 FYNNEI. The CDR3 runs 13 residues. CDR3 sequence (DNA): TGTGTCGCCCCGGGGGAGGATGGAGAGACCCAGTACTTC. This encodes CVAPGEDGETQYF.